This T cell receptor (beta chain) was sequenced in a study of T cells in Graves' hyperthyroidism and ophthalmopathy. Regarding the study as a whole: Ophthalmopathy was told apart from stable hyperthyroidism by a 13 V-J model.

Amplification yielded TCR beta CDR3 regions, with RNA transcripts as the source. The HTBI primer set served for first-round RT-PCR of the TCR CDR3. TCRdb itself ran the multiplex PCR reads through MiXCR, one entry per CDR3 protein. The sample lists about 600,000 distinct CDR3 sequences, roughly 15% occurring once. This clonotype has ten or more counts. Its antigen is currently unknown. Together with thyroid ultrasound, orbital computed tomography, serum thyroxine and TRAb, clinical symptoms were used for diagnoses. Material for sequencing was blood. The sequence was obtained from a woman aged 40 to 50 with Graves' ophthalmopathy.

CDR3 coding DNA: TGTGCCAGCAGTTTCCGCTTAATCGCCGGAGGAGGCTACACCTTC. Its protein product is CASSFRLIAGGGYTF. This chain uses TRBV12-3 or TRBV12-4 with TRBJ1-2; no firm D call. Trimming pared 3 bases from V and 8 bases from J, leaving 19 bases between. The CDR3 is made up of 15 amino acids.